This TCR beta chain was identified during a study of blood T cell repertoires in COVID-19. Data came from immunoSEQ multiplex PCR; TCRdb stores just in-frame clones and leaves some out. The repertoire consists of more than 250,000 clones, with roughly 90% occurring once and the leading ten covering around a sixth. Everyone who took part was 18 to 89 years old, and they came from 20 to 25 US areas. Per germline, CDR1 SQVTM and CDR2 ANQGSEA. V was shortened by 4 bases and J by 0 bases, with 9 bases between the two germline ends. There are 13 residues in the CDR3. The clonotype was recovered from a woman aged 25 to 39 who had recovered from COVID-19. The rearrangement joins TRBV29-1 to TRBJ1-1; D is perhaps TRBD1 (6 bases). The material sequenced was PBMCs or T cells enriched from blood (not recorded which). The CDR3 reads CSVGAGVNTEAFF. Here the CDR3 DNA reads TGCAGCGTTGGAGCAGGGGTGAACACTGAAGCTTTCTTT.